A selection of T cell receptor beta chains follows, all from one sample in a study of chemoradiotherapy in HPV16-positive cancers. This table comes from immunoSEQ multiplex PCR, and its TCRdb copy is limited to in-frame clones, with some not included. The sample consists of roughly 23,000 clones, roughly 92% of them appearing once. The input for sequencing was blood, taken from a patient who underwent chemoradiotherapy. Source of these receptors: a human donor with HPV-associated anogenital cancer. The CDR3 runs from the conserved cysteine through the conserved F or W. The D gene is left open where the match is weak. Part of the rows lack a size; the others show once, few, many or a class for expanded clones.

>NA|NA|TRBV18|TRBJ2-7
CASSEGVYEQYF
TGTGCCAGCTCAGAGGGGGTGTACGAGCAGTACTTC
>NA|NA|TRBV1|TRBJ1-1
CTSSQAGRGNTEAFF
TGCACCAGCAGCCAAGCGGGGAGGGGGAACACTGAAGCTTTCTTT
>NA|TRBD1|TRBV9|TRBJ1-4
CASSERTGIEEKLFF
TGTGCCAGCAGCGAGAGGACAGGGATTGAGGAAAAACTGTTTTTT
>once|TRBD2|TRBV7-2|TRBJ2-3
CASSLAGGSTDTQYF
TGTGCCAGCAGCTTAGCGGGGGGGAGCACAGATACGCAGTATTTT
>NA|NA|TRBV7-6|TRBJ2-3
CASSFTNFLGDTQYF
TGTGCCAGCAGCTTTACAAATTTTCTGGGAGATACGCAGTATTTT
>NA|NA|TRBV27|TRBJ1-2
CASSFTGLHGYTF
TGTGCCAGCAGTTTCACGGGGTTGCATGGCTACACCTTC
>NA|NA|TRBV5-1|TRBJ2-1
CASSLPETSSYNEQFF
TGCGCCAGCAGCTTGCCCGAGACTAGCTCCTACAATGAGCAGTTCTTC
>NA|TRBD1|TRBV27|TRBJ2-7
CASSPGQGARYEQYF
TGTGCCAGCAGTCCGGGACAGGGGGCGCGGTACGAGCAGTACTTC
>NA|TRBD2|TRBV7-9|TRBJ2-7
CASSFGTSVYEQYF
TGTGCCAGCAGCTTCGGGACTAGCGTCTACGAGCAGTACTTC
>NA|TRBD1|TRBV19|TRBJ2-4
CASSIDRGNIQYF
TGTGCCAGTAGTATTGACAGGGGGAACATTCAGTACTTC
>NA|TRBD1|TRBV7-2|TRBJ1-2
CASSPGQMQGYTF
TGTGCCAGCAGCCCGGGACAGATGCAGGGCTACACCTTC
>few|NA|TRBV11-2|TRBJ1-5
CASSWTDIQPQHF
TGTGCCAGCAGCTGGACAGACATTCAGCCCCAGCATTTT
>NA|NA|TRBV25-1|TRBJ2-7
CASSVGYEQYF
TGTGCCAGCAGTGTTGGTTACGAGCAGTACTTC
>NA|NA|TRBV7-2|TRBJ1-2
CASSLYGDYGYTF
TGTGCCAGCAGCTTATACGGAGATTATGGCTACACCTTC
>NA|NA|TRBV10-2|TRBJ2-3
CASKGTDTQYF
TGCGCCAGCAAGGGGACAGATACGCAGTATTTT
>NA|NA|TRBV4-1|TRBJ2-3
CASSQDRAMPQYF
TGCGCCAGCAGCCAAGATCGGGCCATGCCGCAGTATTTT
>NA|NA|TRBV18|TRBJ2-6
CASSPNRDGNVLTF
TGTGCCAGCTCACCAAACCGGGACGGCAACGTCCTGACTTTC
>NA|NA|TRBV4-1|TRBJ1-3
CASSLRGFNSGNTIYF
TGCGCCAGCAGCCTACGGGGATTCAACTCTGGAAACACCATATATTTT
>NA|TRBD1|TRBV7-3|TRBJ2-4
CASSLGVRTGENIQYF
TGTGCCAGCAGCTTAGGTGTGCGGACAGGAGAAAACATTCAGTACTTC
>NA|NA|TRBV5-1|TRBJ1-5
CASSLDSNQPQHF
TGCGCCAGCAGCTTGGATAGCAATCAGCCCCAGCATTTT
>NA|NA|TRBV29-1|TRBJ1-1
CSVEGRMNTEAFF
TGCAGCGTTGAGGGCAGAATGAACACTGAAGCTTTCTTT
>NA|NA|TRBV19|TRBJ1-2
CASRGPRTVANYGYTF
TGTGCCAGTAGGGGCCCGAGGACAGTAGCTAACTATGGCTACACCTTC
>NA|NA|TRBV7-8|TRBJ1-5
CASSLARHLSNQPQHF
TGTGCCAGCAGCTTGGCCCGACACCTTAGCAATCAGCCCCAGCATTTT
>NA|NA|TRBV4-2|TRBJ1-2
CASSQKGGGRNYGYTF
TGTGCCAGCAGCCAAAAGGGGGGGGGTAGGAACTATGGCTACACCTTC
>NA|TRBD1|TRBV6-5|TRBJ1-2
CASRPRGTGYGYTF
TGTGCCAGCAGACCCCGTGGGACAGGGTATGGCTACACCTTC
>NA|NA|TRBV7-9|TRBJ1-2
CASRNPWGEGAGGYTF
TGTGCCAGCAGGAATCCGTGGGGGGAAGGGGCTGGCGGCTACACCTTC
>NA|TRBD2|TRBV6-6|TRBJ2-7
CASSYGGGGYEQYF
TGTGCCAGCAGTTACGGCGGCGGGGGCTACGAGCAGTACTTC
>NA|NA|TRBV5-6|TRBJ2-5
CASTEIWRLETQYF
TGTGCCAGCACCGAAATTTGGCGTCTAGAGACCCAGTACTTC
>NA|TRBD2|TRBV9|TRBJ2-3
CASSEGLAGRTDTQYF
TGTGCCAGCAGCGAGGGACTAGCGGGTCGCACAGATACGCAGTATTTT
>NA|TRBD2|TRBV7-2|TRBJ2-7
CASSYKTSGSYEQYF
TGTGCCAGCAGCTACAAGACTAGCGGGAGTTACGAGCAGTACTTC
>NA|NA|TRBV18|TRBJ1-5
CASSPRGRQLNQPQHF
TGTGCCAGCTCACCACGCGGTAGACAGCTCAATCAGCCCCAGCATTTT
>NA|NA|TRBV7-2|TRBJ2-4
CASSLAGIKNIQYF
TGTGCCAGCAGCTTAGCAGGGATCAAAAACATTCAGTACTTC
>NA|TRBD2|TRBV13|TRBJ2-3
CASSLGLSGGVPQYF
TGTGCCAGCAGCTTAGGCCTCAGCGGGGGGGTTCCGCAGTATTTT